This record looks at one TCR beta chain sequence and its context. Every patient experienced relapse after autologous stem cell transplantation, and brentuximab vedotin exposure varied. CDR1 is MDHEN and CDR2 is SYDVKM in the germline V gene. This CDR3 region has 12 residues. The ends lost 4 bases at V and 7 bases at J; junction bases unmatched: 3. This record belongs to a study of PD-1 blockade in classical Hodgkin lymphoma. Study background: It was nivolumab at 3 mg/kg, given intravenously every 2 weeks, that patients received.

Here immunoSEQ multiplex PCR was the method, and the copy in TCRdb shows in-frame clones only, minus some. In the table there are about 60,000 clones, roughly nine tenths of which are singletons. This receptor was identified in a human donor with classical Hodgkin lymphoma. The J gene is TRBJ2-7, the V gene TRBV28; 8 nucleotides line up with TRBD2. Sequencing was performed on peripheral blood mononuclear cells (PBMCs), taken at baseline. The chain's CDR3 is CASSSLAGEQYF. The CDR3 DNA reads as TGTGCCAGCAGTTCCTTAGCGGGAGAGCAGTACTTC.